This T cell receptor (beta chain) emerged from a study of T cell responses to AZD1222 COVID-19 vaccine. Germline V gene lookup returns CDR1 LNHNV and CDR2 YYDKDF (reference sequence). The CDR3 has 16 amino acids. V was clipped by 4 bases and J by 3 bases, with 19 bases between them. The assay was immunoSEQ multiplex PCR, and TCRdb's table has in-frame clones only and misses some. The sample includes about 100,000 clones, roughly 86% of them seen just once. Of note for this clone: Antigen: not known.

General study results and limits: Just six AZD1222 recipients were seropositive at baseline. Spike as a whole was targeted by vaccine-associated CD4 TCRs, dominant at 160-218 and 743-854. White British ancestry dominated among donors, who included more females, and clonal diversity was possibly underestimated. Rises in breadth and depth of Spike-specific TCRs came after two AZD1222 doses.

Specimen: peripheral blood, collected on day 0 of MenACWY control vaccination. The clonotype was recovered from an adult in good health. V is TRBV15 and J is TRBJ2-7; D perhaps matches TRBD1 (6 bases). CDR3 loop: CATSTLGEYRDYEQYF. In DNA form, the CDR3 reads TGTGCCACCAGCACCCTTGGGGAGTACAGGGACTACGAGCAGTACTTC. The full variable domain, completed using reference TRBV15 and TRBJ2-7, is DAMVIQNPRYQVTQFGKPVTLSCSQTLNHNVMYWYQQKSSQAPKLLFHYYDKDFNNEADTPDNFQSRRPNTSFCFLDIRSPGLGDTAMYLCATSTLGEYRDYEQYFGPGTRLTVT.